This T cell receptor (beta chain) originates from a study of blood T cells in healthy people across ages. A second 7 to 11 cycle PCR used barcoded and J-beta primers. Each CDR3 protein is one row after TCRdb ran MiXCR on the 5' RACE reads. The table lists around 1,900,000 distinct CDR3 sequences, approximately 40% of them singletons. Trimming took 0 bases from V and 8 from J, leaving 25 bases between them. Germline V gene sequence: CDR1 DFQATT, CDR2 SNEGSKA (reference sequence). The CDR3 loop spans 17 amino acids. Sequencing used blood. The J gene is TRBJ1-2, the V gene TRBV20-1; D is undetermined. This TCR derives from a human donor in good health. The CDR3 here is CSARDERPLPLTRGYTF. The CDR3 nucleotides are TGCAGTGCTAGAGATGAAAGGCCCCTCCCTCTTACTAGGGGCTACACCTTC.